This passage covers 21 T cell receptor beta chains from one sample sequenced in a study of blood T cell repertoires in COVID-19 (dated by TCRdb to between 2020 and 2021). To prepare the library, the immunoSEQ multiplex PCR assay was applied. The clones in this table, taken by TCRdb from immuneACCESS, are in-frame only. Not every clone is retained; where verified, under half of the shortfall comes from an unresolved V gene, and the cause of the rest is unknown. The sample has fewer than 300,000 clones on record, 88% of them singletons. The top ten hold under 4.5% of the sample. The sequenced sample consisted of peripheral blood. These receptors were obtained from a man in his fifties or sixties who had recovered from COVID-19.

The V and J genes are TRBV19 and TRBJ2-5, with 7 bases matching TRBD2. This CDR3 has 16 amino acids. The V gene's germline CDR1 is LNHDA and CDR2 SQIVND (reference sequence). V gave up 7 bases and J gave up 3 bases; unmatched junction bases: 14. The DNA of the CDR3 is TGTGCCAGTAAACCCCTTGGAGCGGGGAGGAAAGAGACCCAGTACTTC. This sequence encodes CASKPLGAGRKETQYF.

The V and J genes are TRBV2 and TRBJ2-5, with 10 bases aligning to TRBD2. Germline V gene data show CDR1 as SNHLY and CDR2 as FYNNEI. Trimming removed 8 bases from V and 1 base from J; junction bases left unmatched: 7. This CDR3 region has 15 residues. Here the CDR3 DNA reads TGTGCCAGCCCTTCAGCGGGGGGGGGCCAAGAGACCCAGTACTTC. This translates into CASPSAGGGQETQYF.

This chain connects TRBV6-6 to TRBJ1-1; 9 bases agree with TRBD1. Germline CDR1 MNHNY, CDR2 SVGAGI (reference sequence). The CDR3 consists of 16 residues. The V gene end was trimmed by 5 bases and the J gene end by 1 base; junction bases not matched to a gene: 8. DNA of the CDR3: TGTGCCAGCAGTCCCGGGAAACAGGGGGCGAACACTGAAGCTTTCTTT. Its translation is CASSPGKQGANTEAFF.

V is TRBV7-9 and J is TRBJ1-3; D gene ambiguous. The CDR3 covers 16 residues. Between the trimmed V and J ends, which lost 3 bases and 0 bases, there was a span of 12 bases. From germline, CDR1 is SEHNR and CDR2 FQNEAQ (reference sequence). CDR3 in amino acids: CASSFYSTRSGNTIYF. Here the CDR3 DNA reads TGTGCCAGCAGCTTTTACAGCACCCGCTCTGGAAACACCATATATTTT.

The rearrangement uses TRBV24-1 and TRBJ2-2, with TRBD1 matching 10 bases. V lost 4 bases to trimming and J lost 6 bases; unmatched junction nucleotides: 4. The CDR3 is 15 amino acids. Germline assignment: CDR1 KGHDR and CDR2 SFDVKD. CDR3 bases: TGTGCCACCAGTGACCTCGGACAGGGGGCCGGGGAGCTGTTTTTT. Amino acid sequence: CATSDLGQGAGELFF.

A single count supports this clone. This chain links TRBV10-3 with TRBJ2-7; TRBD1 is a possible D gene (6 bases). V was shortened by 3 bases and J by 1 base, with 16 bases between the two germline ends. The CDR3 has 16 residues. CDR1 ENHRY and CDR2 SYGVKD come from the germline V gene. The CDR3 is CAISDGPARGSYEQYF. In DNA, the CDR3 is TGTGCCATCAGTGACGGGCCGGCCAGGGGATCCTACGAGCAGTACTTC.

The chain employs TRBV9 and TRBJ2-3; a possible D gene is TRBD1 (5 bases). Germline loops: CDR1 SGDLS, CDR2 YYNGEE. The CDR3 totals 16 residues. V lost 0 bases to trimming and J lost 1 base, with 12 bases between them. The DNA for the CDR3 is TGTGCCAGCAGCGTAGCTGGGGCGGCCCGCACAGATACGCAGTATTTT. Encoded protein: CASSVAGAARTDTQYF.

CDR3 sequence (DNA): TGTGCCAGCAGCCCCGGACAGGGGTTTTCCAACGAGCAGTACTTC. Translation gives CASSPGQGFSNEQYF. The gene calls are TRBV5-4 and TRBJ2-7; 9 bases agree with TRBD1. The germline V gene has CDR1 SGHNT and CDR2 YYREEE (reference sequence). The CDR3 runs 15 residues. Trimming removed 4 bases from V and 5 bases from J; junction bases left unmatched: 10.

The V and J genes are TRBV6-5 and TRBJ1-2; D gene ambiguous. Between the trimmed V and J ends, which lost 7 bases and 1 base, there was a span of 16 bases. The CDR3 length is 15 residues. From germline, CDR1 is MNHEY and CDR2 SVGAGI. The CDR3 DNA reads TGTGCCAGCAACGCTCGAGAGGCCGGTAACTATGGCTACACCTTC. Translating gives CASNAREAGNYGYTF.

The chain has TRBV27 and TRBJ1-2; D ambiguous. The CDR3 extends over 13 amino acids. Germline CDR1 MNHEY, CDR2 SMNVEV (reference sequence). V was trimmed by 4 bases and J by 6 bases, leaving 12 bases between them. The CDR3 region has the DNA TGTGCCAGCAGTTACAGCCTTTCGGATGGCTACACCTTC. Protein product: CASSYSLSDGYTF.

The V gene is TRBV5-6, the J gene TRBJ1-5; D may be TRBD1 (5 bases). This CDR3 contains 14 residues. Trimming cost V 3 bases and J 7 bases, with 14 bases left between them. Germline CDR1 SGHDT, CDR2 YYEEEE. The CDR3, as DNA: TGTGCCAGCAGCTCCGCAGGGTTCGGCCAGCCCCAGCATTTT. It yields the protein CASSSAGFGQPQHF.

The chain has TRBV11-2 and TRBJ2-3; tentatively, D is TRBD2 (5 bases). V lost 5 bases and J 4 bases, leaving 19 bases between the germline ends. Looked up from germline, CDR1 is SGHAT and CDR2 is FQNNGV. The CDR3 extends over 16 amino acids. CDR3 residues: CASSALTGSRADTQYF. The CDR3 region has the DNA TGTGCCAGCAGCGCCCTAACGGGGAGTCGGGCAGATACGCAGTATTTT. Drawing the rest from reference TRBV11-2 and TRBJ2-3, the complete variable domain is EAGVAQSPRYKIIEKRQSVAFWCNPISGHATLYWYQQILGQGPKLLIQFQNNGVVDDSQLPKDRFSAERLKGVDSTLKIQPAKLEDSAVYLCASSALTGSRADTQYFGPGTRLTVL.

The chain couples TRBV12-3 or TRBV12-4 to TRBJ1-2; 7 bases are a match to TRBD1. V shed 4 bases and J 4 bases; nucleotides not matched to a gene: 3. CDR3 length: 13 amino acids. CDR3 in DNA: TGTGCCAGCAGTTACAGGGGATCCTATGGCTACACCTTC. This sequence encodes CASSYRGSYGYTF.

The chain uses TRBV11-2 and TRBJ2-5; D remains ambiguous. V lost 3 bases and J lost 5, with 7 bases in between. Looked up from germline, CDR1 is SGHAT and CDR2 is FQNNGV. The CDR3 totals 12 residues. The CDR3 reads CASSFTRETQYF. DNA for the CDR3: TGTGCCAGCAGCTTCACTCGGGAGACCCAGTACTTC.

This chain joins TRBV29-1 and TRBJ2-1; possible D gene TRBD1, 5 bases. Trimming removed 6 bases from V and 0 bases from J, with 15 bases in between. Germline V CDR1 and CDR2: SQVTM, ANQGSEA. This CDR3 region has 15 residues. CDR3 nucleotides: TGCAGCGTGGCCAGGGATTTGAGCTCCTACAATGAGCAGTTCTTC. It yields the protein CSVARDLSSYNEQFF.

This clone was detected a few times. The gene calls are TRBV19 and TRBJ1-5, with TRBD1 identical over 11 bases. This CDR3 spans 16 amino acids. The junction had 8 bases not matched to a gene; V was cut back by 7 bases and J by 3 bases. Germline loops: CDR1 LNHDA, CDR2 SQIVND (reference sequence). Here the CDR3 reads CASNRDRGDHNQPQHF. The CDR3 DNA reads as TGTGCCAGTAACCGGGACAGGGGGGATCACAATCAGCCCCAGCATTTT.

The chain combines TRBV24-1 with TRBJ2-5; 12 nucleotides agree with TRBD2. Germline-derived CDR1 and CDR2 are KGHDR and SFDVKD. There are 15 residues in the CDR3. V lost 2 bases to trimming and J lost 4 bases; unmatched junction nucleotides: 1. The CDR3 coding sequence is TGTGCCACCAGTGATTGGGGACTAGCGGGAGAGACCCAGTACTTC. Amino acid sequence: CATSDWGLAGETQYF.

The V and J genes are TRBV4-2 and TRBJ2-1; 7 bases line up with TRBD1. The J segment lost 2 bases and the V segment lost 0 bases, leaving 13 bases of the junction unmatched. In germline, CDR1 is LGHNA, CDR2 YNFKEQ. CDR3 length: 19 amino acids. CDR3 sequence (DNA): TGTGCCAGCAGCCAAGAGAGGGGAACAGGGGTCCTCGCCTACAATGAGCAGTTCTTC. Protein product: CASSQERGTGVLAYNEQFF.

This chain joins TRBV25-1 and TRBJ2-7; D is possibly TRBD2 (7 bases). This CDR3 has 15 amino acids. The V gene's germline CDR1 is MGHDK and CDR2 SYGVNS. V lost 6 bases, J lost 4 bases, and 19 bases lay in between. The CDR3 coding sequence is TGTGCCAGCAGGGGGGGGCCTCAATTTCGATACGAGCAGTACTTC. This sequence encodes CASRGGPQFRYEQYF.

The rearrangement uses TRBV27 and TRBJ2-3, with D possibly being TRBD1 (5 bases). Germline CDR1 is MNHEY and CDR2 is SMNVEV (reference sequence). V was trimmed by 5 bases and J by 0 bases, leaving 15 bases between them. The CDR3 spans 16 residues. The CDR3 bases are TGTGCCAGCAGTCCCCCTTGGGGCGGAAGCACAGATACGCAGTATTTT. Protein sequence: CASSPPWGGSTDTQYF.

This chain joins TRBV4-1 and TRBJ2-3; a possible D gene is TRBD1 (5 bases). CDR1 and CDR2 (germline): MGHRA, YSYEKL. This CDR3 is 14 amino acids long. The ends were cut back, 1 base at V and 5 bases at J, with 10 bases in the middle. The CDR3 here is CASSQGWGLDTQYF. The CDR3 region has the DNA TGCGCCAGCAGCCAAGGTTGGGGCCTAGATACGCAGTATTTT.